This T cell receptor beta chain was recorded in a study of blood T cell repertoires in COVID-19. Overall study context: Specimens from acute and convalescent COVID-19 originated in the United States, Italy and Spain. Sources were T cells, B-cell-depleted T cells, or PBMCs; the material itself was cDNA or gDNA.

The authors' processing: Estimation of nucleated cell counts relied on the amplification of reference gene primers. TCRdb's copy holds only in-frame clones and misses some; the assay was immunoSEQ multiplex PCR. Clonal size and the V and J genes are those of that table, whereas D and trimming came from the DNA. This sample yields more than 90,000 clones, of which roughly 90% are seen a single time; around 8% belongs to the top ten. This CDR3 has 16 residues. The V end was cut by 7 bases, the J end by 6 bases, with 23 bases between. Germline values: CDR1 MGHDK, CDR2 SYGVNS. The sequenced material came from peripheral blood. The sequence derives from a man in his 70s who had recovered from COVID-19. The chain uses TRBV25-1 and TRBJ2-3; tentatively, D is TRBD1 (6 bases). CDR3 protein: CASTAPDSPSFDTQYF. The CDR3 DNA sequence: TGTGCCAGCACCGCCCCGGACAGCCCAAGCTTTGATACGCAGTATTTT.